Sequencing of this T cell receptor beta chain was carried out in a study of post-analysis software for immune sequencing data. Study information: Relapsing-remitting, secondary progressive and progressive-relapsing courses of multiple sclerosis were included. General study points: Included in a set of about five TRBV segments more frequent in patients than controls were TRBV5-6, TRBV5-1 and TRBV20-1. The normalized Chao1 diversity of multiple sclerosis patients was significantly lower than that of controls. Same-batch samples co-clustered strongly by F measure.

With respect to this clonotype: Its target is unknown.

V shed 3 bases and J shed 4 bases, with 11 bases lying between them. From germline, CDR1 is SGDLS and CDR2 YYNGEE. The CDR3 runs 14 residues. Libraries were made from TCR beta cDNA, and they carried unique molecular identifiers. Each CDR3 protein is one row after TCRdb ran MiXCR on the PCR reads. The profile shows around 400,000 distinct CDR3 sequences, approximately 38% of them singletons. The V gene is TRBV9, the J gene TRBJ2-1; D is ambiguous. The receptor comes from a girl aged 2 to 9 with multiple sclerosis. What was sequenced was blood. CDR3: CASSAWTPYNEQFF. In DNA form, the CDR3 reads TGTGCCAGCAGCGCGTGGACCCCTTACAATGAGCAGTTCTTC.